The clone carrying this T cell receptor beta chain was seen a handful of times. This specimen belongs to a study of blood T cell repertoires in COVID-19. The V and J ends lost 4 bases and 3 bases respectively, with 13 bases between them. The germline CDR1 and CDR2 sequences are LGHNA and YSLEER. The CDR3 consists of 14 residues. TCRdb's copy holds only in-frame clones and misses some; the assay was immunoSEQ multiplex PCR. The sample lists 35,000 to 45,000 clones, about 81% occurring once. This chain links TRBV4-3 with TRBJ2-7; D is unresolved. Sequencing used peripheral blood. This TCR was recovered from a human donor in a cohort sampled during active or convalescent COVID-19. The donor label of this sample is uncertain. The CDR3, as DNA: TGCGCCAGCAGCCCCTCGCGCGCGAGCTACGAGCAGTACTTC. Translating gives CASSPSRASYEQYF.